The 32 T cell receptor beta chains below were found in one sample sequenced in a study of T cell responses to AZD1222 COVID-19 vaccine. The table came from immunoSEQ multiplex PCR; TCRdb's copy has only in-frame clones and leaves some out. The sample holds roughly 130,000 clones, 87% seen once. Sequences were derived from peripheral blood, sampled on day 0 of AZD1222 vaccination. The receptors here all came from an adult in good health.

The chain recombines TRBV3-1 (or the pseudogene TRBV3-2) with TRBJ2-1; tentatively, D is TRBD1 or TRBD2 (6 bases each). Trimming cost V 1 base and J 9 bases, with 10 bases left between them. The CDR3 sequence is 13 residues long. CDR1 and CDR2 (germline): LGHDT, YNNKEL (reference sequence). CDR3 nucleotides: TGTGCCAGCAGCCAAGGATGGGGGGCTGAGCAGTTCTTC. This codes for CASSQGWGAEQFF.

V gene TRBV9 combines with J gene TRBJ1-3; D is unclear. The V gene lost 0 bases and the J gene lost 0 bases, with 10 bases spanning the gap. The CDR3 covers 16 residues. Germline V gives CDR1 SGDLS, CDR2 YYNGEE. CDR3 residues: CASSVEPAGSGNTIYF. Here the CDR3 DNA reads TGTGCCAGCAGCGTAGAGCCAGCTGGCTCTGGAAACACCATATATTTT. Drawing the rest from reference TRBV9 and TRBJ1-3, the complete variable domain is DSGVTQTPKHLITATGQRVTLRCSPRSGDLSVYWYQQSLDQGLQFLIQYYNGEERAKGNILERFSAQQFPDLHSELNLSSLELGDSALYFCASSVEPAGSGNTIYFGEGSWLTVV.

The V call is TRBV4-1, the J call TRBJ2-7, with D perhaps TRBD2 (7 bases). The CDR3 has 15 amino acids. The germline V and J ends were trimmed by 3 bases and 5 bases, with 17 bases remaining between them. Germline V CDR1 and CDR2: MGHRA, YSYEKL. The chain's CDR3 is CASSHSGGGGHEQYF. DNA of the CDR3: TGCGCCAGCAGCCACTCGGGGGGCGGGGGCCACGAGCAGTACTTC.

This rearrangement joins TRBV7-2 to TRBJ2-5, with 9 nucleotides matching TRBD2. The V gene end was trimmed by 5 bases and the J gene end by 2 bases; junction bases not matched to a gene: 6. Germline-derived CDR1 and CDR2 are SGHTA and FQGNSA. The CDR3 has 15 amino acids. The CDR3, as DNA: TGTGCCAGCAGCCTGCTAGCGGGGCCTCAAGAGACCCAGTACTTC. It is translated as CASSLLAGPQETQYF.

This rearrangement joins TRBV5-6 to TRBJ2-7, with 7 bases identical to TRBD1. This CDR3 spans 15 amino acids. J gave up 4 bases and V 0 bases, and 7 bases lay outside the gene matches. The germline gives CDR1 SGHDT, CDR2 YYEEEE. This CDR3 reads CASSLAWTGGYEQYF. CDR3 DNA: TGTGCCAGCAGCTTGGCCTGGACAGGTGGTTACGAGCAGTACTTC.

The CDR3 DNA reads as TGTGCCACCAGTGATTCTCCAGGCGCAGTGGCCGGGGAGCTGTTTTTT. This gives the protein CATSDSPGAVAGELFF. V is TRBV24-1 and J is TRBJ2-2; D ambiguous. From germline, CDR1 is KGHDR and CDR2 SFDVKD. Deletions cut 2 bases from V and 6 bases from J, with 15 bases between. This CDR3 is 16 amino acids long.

This chain uses TRBV5-4 with TRBJ1-1; 7 positions agree with TRBD1. The CDR3 is 12 amino acids. The V gene end was trimmed by 4 bases and the J gene end by 8 bases; junction bases not matched to a gene: 5. Looked up from germline, CDR1 is SGHNT and CDR2 is YYREEE (reference sequence). DNA of the CDR3: TGTGCCAGCAGCCCGGGGGACAGAGAAGCTTTCTTT. This codes for CASSPGDREAFF.

The V gene is TRBV29-1, the J gene TRBJ2-7; D might be TRBD1 (6 bases). V lost 6 bases, J lost 0 bases, and 15 bases lay in between. CDR1 SQVTM and CDR2 ANQGSEA come from the germline V gene. The CDR3 runs to 14 residues. CDR3 DNA: TGCAGCGTGAGACAGGTCGGGCTCTCCTACGAGCAGTACTTC. This gives the protein CSVRQVGLSYEQYF.

This chain connects TRBV5-1 to TRBJ1-1; TRBD1 matches 9 bases. This CDR3 comprises 16 residues. Germline-derived CDR1 and CDR2 are SGHRS and YFSETQ. V lost 4 bases and J lost 5; bases outside the gene matches: 12. The CDR3 protein is CASSPDRGERKTEAFF. The DNA for the CDR3 is TGCGCCAGCAGCCCCGACAGGGGGGAAAGGAAAACTGAAGCTTTCTTT.

This rearrangement joins TRBV28 to TRBJ1-5; a possible D gene is TRBD1 (6 bases). The germline V and J ends were trimmed by 6 bases and 1 base, with 13 bases remaining between them. The CDR3 has 15 amino acids. From germline, CDR1 is MDHEN and CDR2 SYDVKM. CDR3: CASSLQGQSNQPQHF. Here the CDR3 DNA reads TGTGCCAGCAGCCTTCAGGGGCAGAGCAATCAGCCCCAGCATTTT. The full variable domain, its missing parts supplied by reference TRBV28 and TRBJ1-5, is DVKVTQSSRYLVKRTGEKVFLECVQDMDHENMFWYRQDPGLGLRLIYFSYDVKMKEKGDIPEGYSVSREKKERFSLILESASTNQTSMYLCASSLQGQSNQPQHFGDGTRLSIL.

J is TRBJ2-5 and V is TRBV14; D gene uncertain. Germline V gene lookup returns CDR1 SGHDN and CDR2 FVKESK. Deletions cut 1 base from V and 5 bases from J, with 5 bases between. The CDR3 runs to 12 residues. The CDR3 region has the DNA TGTGCCAGCAGCCAAGGGTGGGAGACCCAGTACTTC. Protein sequence: CASSQGWETQYF.

The rearrangement uses TRBV5-1 and TRBJ2-5; 7 bases map to TRBD1. Trimming took 0 bases from V and 4 from J; bases not matched to a gene: 6. Germline loops: CDR1 SGHRS, CDR2 YFSETQ. This CDR3 is built from 15 residues. CDR3 residues: CASSLALTGRETQYF. The DNA for the CDR3 is TGCGCCAGCAGCTTGGCCTTGACAGGGCGAGAGACCCAGTACTTC.

The chain links TRBV5-1 to TRBJ1-6, with a tentative D call TRBD1 (5 bases). V was clipped by 3 bases and J by 10 bases, with 17 bases between them. Germline V gene sequence: CDR1 SGHRS, CDR2 YFSETQ. This CDR3 has 15 residues. The CDR3 protein is CASSSVAGGESPLHF. The CDR3 nucleotides are TGCGCCAGCAGCTCGGTCGCCGGGGGGGAATCACCCCTCCACTTT. The full variable domain, in which reference TRBV5-1 and TRBJ1-6 provide the parts outside the CDR3, is KAGVTQTPRYLIKTRGQQVTLSCSPISGHRSVSWYQQTPGQGLQFLFEYFSETQRNKGNFPGRFSGRQFSNSRSEMNVSTLELGDSALYLCASSSVAGGESPLHFGNGTRLTVT.

This rearrangement joins TRBV12-3 or TRBV12-4 to TRBJ2-7, with no clear D. The CDR3 loop spans 13 amino acids. V was pared by 3 bases and J by 1 base, with 7 bases between. CDR3 loop: CASSFSRSYEQYF. The CDR3 DNA reads as TGTGCCAGCAGTTTTAGCAGATCCTACGAGCAGTACTTC.

This clone was seen only a few times. V usage is TRBV4-1 and J usage is TRBJ1-2, with D possibly matching TRBD1 (6 bases). CDR3 size: 17 residues. V was pared by 0 bases and J by 1 base, with 15 bases between. Germline V lookup: CDR1 MGHRA, CDR2 YSYEKL. The CDR3 nucleotides read TGCGCCAGCAGCCAAGATCTGGCAGCAGGGGTTAACTATGGCTACACCTTC. This encodes CASSQDLAAGVNYGYTF.

This chain uses TRBV14 with TRBJ2-4; perhaps TRBD2 as D (6 bases). This CDR3 is built from 16 residues. V lost 6 bases, J lost 0 bases, and 15 bases lay in between. Germline V gene data show CDR1 as SGHDN and CDR2 as FVKESK. The CDR3 DNA follows: TGTGCCAGCAGTCCAAGGGGAGGTATAGCCAAAAACATTCAGTACTTC. Translating gives CASSPRGGIAKNIQYF.

This clone came up once. J is TRBJ1-1 and V is TRBV7-3, with TRBD1 as a possible D gene (5 bases). Trimming removed 4 bases at V and 6 bases at J, with 15 bases between. CDR3 size: 14 residues. Looked up from germline, CDR1 is SGHTA and CDR2 is FQGTGA. CDR3 sequence (DNA): TGTGCCAGCAGCTCCCAGGCGGGGCTCGCTGAAGCTTTCTTT. It codes for CASSSQAGLAEAFF.

The V gene is TRBV6-6, the J gene TRBJ2-7; 10 bases map to TRBD2. J was trimmed by 6 bases and V by 6 bases; bases with no gene match: 5. CDR1 and CDR2 (germline): MNHNY, SVGAGI (reference sequence). The CDR3 contains 13 residues. The CDR3 is CASSPGLASEQYF. The CDR3 DNA reads TGTGCCAGCAGCCCGGGACTAGCGTCCGAGCAGTACTTC.

V gene TRBV6-5 combines with J gene TRBJ2-3; D possibly uses TRBD1 or TRBD2 (5 bases each). Germline V CDR1 and CDR2: MNHEY, SVGAGI. V was cut by 6 bases and J by 3 bases, with 13 bases left in between. The CDR3 length is 14 residues. The CDR3 nucleotides are TGTGCCAGCAGGTCTCGGGACCCAACAGATACGCAGTATTTT. Translated: CASRSRDPTDTQYF.

The CDR3 loop reads CATSDSGNTIYF. CDR3 DNA sequence: TGTGCCACCTCGGACTCTGGAAACACCATATATTTT. V usage is TRBV19 and J usage is TRBJ1-3; D is unresolved. In germline, CDR1 is LNHDA, CDR2 SQIVND (reference sequence). CDR3 length equals 12 residues. Trimming took 10 bases from V and 0 from J, leaving 7 bases between them.

The V and J genes are TRBV7-9 and TRBJ1-4; D not resolved. This CDR3 spans 18 amino acids. Trimming cost V 1 base and J 3 bases, with 18 bases left between them. CDR1 is SEHNR, CDR2 FQNEAQ, per germline (reference sequence). The CDR3 protein is CASSLVDLSWEANEKLFF. As DNA, the CDR3 is TGTGCCAGCAGCTTAGTAGATCTTTCCTGGGAGGCTAATGAAAAACTGTTTTTT.

The chain recombines TRBV7-2 with TRBJ1-6; D gene uncertain. The length of the CDR3 is 14 residues. The germline V gene has CDR1 SGHTA and CDR2 FQGNSA. The germline V and J ends were trimmed by 3 bases and 4 bases, with 7 bases remaining between them. CDR3 amino acids: CASSLTGYNSPLHF. Written as DNA, the CDR3 is TGTGCCAGCAGCTTGACGGGGTATAATTCACCCCTCCACTTT.

This clone was observed a single time. The chain carries TRBV4-3 and TRBJ1-6; no clear D. This CDR3 has 17 residues. Trimming cost V 1 base and J 0 bases, with 10 bases left between them. The germline V gene encodes CDR1 LGHNA and CDR2 YSLEER. DNA for the CDR3: TGCGCCAGCAGCCAAGGAACTGTGCGCTCCTATAATTCACCCCTCCACTTT. Translating it yields CASSQGTVRSYNSPLHF.

The chain employs TRBV5-1 and TRBJ2-3, with a weak D call TRBD2 (5 bases). The CDR3 has 13 residues. Germline V lookup: CDR1 SGHRS, CDR2 YFSETQ. The V gene lost 4 bases and the J gene lost 7 bases, with 13 bases spanning the gap. In DNA, the CDR3 is TGCGCCAGCAGCCGGGGAGCGGCAAATACGCAGTATTTT. Encoded protein: CASSRGAANTQYF.

The chain has TRBV19 and TRBJ2-4, with D perhaps matching TRBD1 or TRBD2 (6 bases each). In germline, CDR1 is LNHDA, CDR2 SQIVND (reference sequence). The V gene lost 2 bases and the J gene lost 6 bases, with 11 bases spanning the gap. The CDR3 loop spans 14 amino acids. CDR3 DNA: TGTGCCAGTAGTATAACGGGGGCCCCAAACATTCAGTACTTC. Residues: CASSITGAPNIQYF.

The chain couples TRBV19 to TRBJ2-6; D is uncertain. The V end was cut by 8 bases, the J end by 0 bases, with 5 bases between. CDR3 length equals 13 residues. Looked up from germline, CDR1 is LNHDA and CDR2 is SQIVND (reference sequence). The DNA of the CDR3 is TGTGCCAGTGGGAACTCTGGGGCCAACGTCCTGACTTTC. Translated, it gives CASGNSGANVLTF.

The V and J genes are TRBV6-6 and TRBJ2-6; perhaps TRBD1 as D (5 bases). The V end lost 6 bases, the J end lost 2 bases, and 11 bases lay between the germline ends. The germline V gene has CDR1 MNHNY and CDR2 SVGAGI (reference sequence). This CDR3 is built from 15 residues. Here the CDR3 DNA reads TGTGCCAGCAGACCTCAGGGAACTGGGGCCAACGTCCTGACTTTC. The encoded protein is CASRPQGTGANVLTF.

The CDR3 sequence is CASTLSASWGTLHF. The DNA for the CDR3 is TGTGCCAGCACTTTATCCGCCTCCTGGGGAACCCTCCACTTT. The chain recombines TRBV16 with TRBJ1-6, with D unclear. This CDR3 is 14 amino acids long. V was shortened by 7 bases and J by 14 bases, with 21 bases between the two germline ends. In germline, CDR1 is KGHSY, CDR2 FQNENV.

The chain recombines TRBV5-1 with TRBJ2-4; D not resolved. CDR1 is SGHRS, CDR2 YFSETQ, per germline. V gave up 0 bases and J gave up 5 bases, with 3 bases separating them. This CDR3 spans 12 amino acids. The DNA of the CDR3 is TGCGCCAGCAGCTTGGACCAAAACATTCAGTACTTC. The encoded protein is CASSLDQNIQYF.

A few counts support this clone. V usage is TRBV12-3 or TRBV12-4 and J usage is TRBJ1-1; D is uncertain. V was shortened by 2 bases and J by 7 bases, with 11 bases between the two germline ends. This CDR3 contains 13 residues. CDR3 sequence (DNA): TGTGCCAGCAGTTTACAGAAAGACGATGAAGCTTTCTTT. This translates into CASSLQKDDEAFF.

The rearrangement uses TRBV6-5 and TRBJ2-1; 7 bases agree with TRBD1. The CDR3 spans 14 residues. Germline assignment: CDR1 MNHEY and CDR2 SVGAGI. V lost 5 bases, J lost 5 bases, and 6 bases stayed unmatched. The CDR3 DNA sequence: TGTGCCAGCAGTATCGGACAGGCCCACAATGAGCAGTTCTTC. This gives the protein CASSIGQAHNEQFF.

The chain recombines TRBV28 with TRBJ1-2; D gene uncertain. This CDR3 comprises 14 residues. Germline CDR1 is MDHEN and CDR2 is SYDVKM. Trimming shortened V by 1 base and J by 8 bases, and 14 bases separated the two germline ends. This CDR3 is CASSLSSHLFGYTF. The CDR3 bases are TGTGCCAGCAGTTTATCGTCCCACTTATTCGGCTACACCTTC.